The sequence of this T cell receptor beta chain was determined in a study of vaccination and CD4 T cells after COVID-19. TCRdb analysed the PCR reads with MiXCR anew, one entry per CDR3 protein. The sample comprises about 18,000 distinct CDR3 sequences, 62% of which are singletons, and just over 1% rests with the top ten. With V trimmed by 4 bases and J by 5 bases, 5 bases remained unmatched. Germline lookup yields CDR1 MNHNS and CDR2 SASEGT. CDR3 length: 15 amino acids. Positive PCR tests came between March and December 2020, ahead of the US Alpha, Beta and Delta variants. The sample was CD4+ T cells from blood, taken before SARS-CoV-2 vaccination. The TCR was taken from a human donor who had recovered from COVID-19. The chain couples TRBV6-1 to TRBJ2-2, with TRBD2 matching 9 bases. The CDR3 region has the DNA TGTGCCAGCAGTGGGGCCCTAGCGGGAACCGGGGAGCTGTTTTTT. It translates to CASSGALAGTGELFF.